Listed below are T cell receptor beta chains from one sample, sequenced in a study of shared clonotypes between healthy human individuals. Assay: immunoSEQ multiplex PCR; the TCRdb copy retains only in-frame clones and omits some. Of 2 million to 2.5 million clones in the sample, approximately 95% were seen once. Sequences were obtained from naive CD4+ T cells sorted from blood. These receptors were taken from a man between 18 and 29 years old in good health. The CDR3 runs from the conserved cysteine through the conserved F or W. D genes are given only for firm matches. Not all rows give a size; the values are once, few, many and, for expanded clones, a class.

j_call	v_call	d_call	clone_size	cdr3_nt	cdr3_aa
TRBJ2-3	TRBV11-1	-	once	TGTGCCAGCAGCTCCGGGGGTACGCAGTATTTT	CASSSGGTQYF
TRBJ2-1	TRBV5-1	TRBD2	-	TGCGCCAGCAGCTTGACTAGCGGGAGTGTGGATGAGCAGTTCTTC	CASSLTSGSVDEQFF
TRBJ2-7	TRBV18	-	-	TGTGCCAGCTCACCCCTTCCGGGTGTCTACGAGCAGTACTTC	CASSPLPGVYEQYF
TRBJ2-7	TRBV4-1	-	-	TGCGCCAGCAGCCAAGATCCCCTAGGATCAACCTACGAGCAGTACTTC	CASSQDPLGSTYEQYF
TRBJ1-6	TRBV7-2	-	-	TGTGCCAGCAGCTCGTGGACAGCGGGGGCACCCCTCCACTTT	CASSSWTAGAPLHF
TRBJ1-3	TRBV5-6	TRBD1	-	TGTGCCAGCAGCAGGGACAGGACCTCTGGAAACACCATATATTTT	CASSRDRTSGNTIYF
TRBJ2-2	TRBV30	-	-	TGTGCCTGGAGTGTTGGGGGGATTGCCGGGGAGCTGTTTTTT	CAWSVGGIAGELFF
TRBJ1-6	TRBV2	-	-	TGTGCCAGCAGTGGGCAGAATTCACCCCTCCACTTT	CASSGQNSPLHF
TRBJ2-7	TRBV7-9	-	-	TGTGCCAGCAGCTTAGCAGGGGGTGTAAACTACGAGCAGTACTTC	CASSLAGGVNYEQYF
TRBJ2-7	TRBV5-1	-	-	TGCGCCAGCAGCCCGACAGCGGCCAACTACGAGCAGTACTTC	CASSPTAANYEQYF